This T cell receptor (beta chain) comes out of a study of T cell responses to AZD1222 COVID-19 vaccine. TCRdb's table, derived via immunoSEQ multiplex PCR, lists solely in-frame clones and lacks some. Of 75,000 to 80,000 clones in the sample, 65% to 80% are singletons; the top ten hold about 25%. This clone has a single count. Germline CDR1 SQVTM, CDR2 ANQGSEA. The CDR3 is made up of 15 amino acids. V lost 4 bases to trimming and J lost 5 bases; unmatched junction nucleotides: 11. Sequenced here: peripheral blood, sampled 28 days after the second dose of the MenACWY control vaccine. V and J are TRBV29-1 and TRBJ1-1, with 9 bases that match TRBD1. This TCR came from an adult who received the MenACWY meningococcal vaccine as a control. The CDR3 nucleotides read TGCAGCGTTGTCACCGCGGGGACAGGGAGGACTGAAGCTTTCTTT. Encoded protein: CSVVTAGTGRTEAFF.